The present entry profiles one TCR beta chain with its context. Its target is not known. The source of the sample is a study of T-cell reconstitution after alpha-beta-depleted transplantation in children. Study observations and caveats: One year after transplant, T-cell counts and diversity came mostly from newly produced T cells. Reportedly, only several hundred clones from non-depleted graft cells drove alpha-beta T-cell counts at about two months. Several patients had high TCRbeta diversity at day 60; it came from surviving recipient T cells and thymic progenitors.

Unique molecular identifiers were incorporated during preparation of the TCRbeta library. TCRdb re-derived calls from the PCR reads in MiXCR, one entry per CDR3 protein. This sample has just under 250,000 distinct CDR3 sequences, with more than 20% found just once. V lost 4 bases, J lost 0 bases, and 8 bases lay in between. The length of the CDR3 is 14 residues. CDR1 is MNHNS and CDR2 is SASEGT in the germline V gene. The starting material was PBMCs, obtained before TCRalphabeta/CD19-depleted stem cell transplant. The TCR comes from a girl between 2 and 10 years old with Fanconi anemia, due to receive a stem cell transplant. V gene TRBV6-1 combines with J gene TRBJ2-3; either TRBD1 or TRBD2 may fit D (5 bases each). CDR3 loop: CASSGWGSTDTQYF. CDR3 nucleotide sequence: TGTGCCAGCAGTGGATGGGGGAGCACAGATACGCAGTATTTT.